These 13 T cell receptor beta chains originate from one sample sequenced in a study of beta chain features in type 1 diabetes. TCRB transcripts that were expressed got sequenced, as all of the isolated RNA had been reverse transcribed. Assay: immunoSEQ multiplex PCR; the TCRdb copy retains only in-frame clones and omits some. The table lists 970,000 or so clones, roughly 16% of them singletons. Sequences were obtained from naive CD4+ T cells from blood. All receptors come from a woman between 18 and 29 years old in good health.

The chain links TRBV7-3 to TRBJ2-2; maybe TRBD2 (7 bases). The V gene lost 4 bases and the J gene lost 4 bases, with 22 bases spanning the gap. There are 18 residues in the CDR3. CDR1 and CDR2 from the germline V gene are SGHTA and FQGTGA. The CDR3 loop is CASSSLPSSGGGTGELFF. Written as DNA, the CDR3 is TGTGCCAGCAGCTCCCTTCCCTCTAGCGGAGGGGGCACCGGGGAGCTGTTTTTT.

This clone was picked up a small number of times. The chain joins TRBV28 to TRBJ2-3; D possibly corresponds to TRBD1 (6 bases). Trimming removed 5 bases at V and 6 bases at J, with 18 bases between. Germline V gives CDR1 MDHEN, CDR2 SYDVKM. The CDR3 loop spans 15 amino acids. CDR3 loop: CASSGSTGREDTQYF. The CDR3 DNA reads as TGTGCCAGCAGTGGCTCGACAGGCCGAGAGGATACGCAGTATTTT.

This clone has more than one count but fewer than ten. The chain combines TRBV5-1 with TRBJ1-2; D call uncertain. The CDR3 length is 13 residues. Germline CDR1 SGHRS, CDR2 YFSETQ. The V and J ends lost 4 bases and 8 bases respectively, with 15 bases between them. Here the CDR3 DNA reads TGCGCCAGCAGCCTTTTATCGAACACGGGCTACACCTTC. Translation: CASSLLSNTGYTF.

Details on this clone: Other DNA sequences within the sample encode an identical CDR3. The chain employs TRBV15 and TRBJ2-5, with a tentative D call TRBD1 (5 bases). The V gene lost 0 bases and the J gene lost 5 bases, with 10 bases spanning the gap. The V gene's germline CDR1 is LNHNV and CDR2 YYDKDF (reference sequence). CDR3 length: 14 residues. For the CDR3, the DNA is TGTGCCACCAGCAGAGACAGGGCCCAGGAGACCCAGTACTTC. It yields the protein CATSRDRAQETQYF. Together with reference TRBV15 and TRBJ2-5, the CDR3 gives the full variable domain: DAMVIQNPRYQVTQFGKPVTLSCSQTLNHNVMYWYQQKSSQAPKLLFHYYDKDFNNEADTPDNFQSRRPNTSFCFLDIRSPGLGDTAMYLCATSRDRAQETQYFGPGTRLLVL.

This clone was found a few times. The DNA for the CDR3 is TGCAGCGTTGATCTCCTAGCGGGAGGCTGGGAGACCCAGTACTTC. The encoded protein is CSVDLLAGGWETQYF. V is TRBV29-1 and J is TRBJ2-5, with 11 bases identical to TRBD2. Germline V CDR1 and CDR2: SQVTM, ANQGSEA. Trimming at V came to 3 bases and at J to 5 bases, leaving 8 bases not matched to a gene. CDR3 length: 15 residues.

The J gene is TRBJ2-5, the V gene TRBV7-9; 7 bases line up with TRBD1. The CDR3 spans 15 residues. The germline CDR1 and CDR2 sequences are SEHNR and FQNEAQ (reference sequence). With V trimmed by 5 bases and J by 5 bases, 11 bases remained unmatched. In nucleotides, the CDR3 is TGTGCCAGCAGCCCGAGGACAGGTCAGGGGGAGACCCAGTACTTC. This codes for CASSPRTGQGETQYF. Looking up the rest from reference TRBV7-9 and TRBJ2-5 gives the full variable domain: DTGVSQNPRHKITKRGQNVTFRCDPISEHNRLYWYRQTLGQGPEFLTYFQNEAQLEKSRLLSDRFSAERPKGSFSTLEIQRTEQGDSAMYLCASSPRTGQGETQYFGPGTRLLVL.

In regard to this clone: The same CDR3 arises from other DNA sequences in this sample as well. This chain joins TRBV2 and TRBJ2-3; 9 bases match TRBD2. The length of the CDR3 is 17 residues. Germline V gene data show CDR1 as SNHLY and CDR2 as FYNNEI. The V segment lost 4 bases and the J segment 5 bases; nucleotides outside the gene matches: 13. The CDR3 sequence is CASSGGEGLAGVDTQYF. The DNA of the CDR3 is TGTGCCAGCAGTGGCGGAGAGGGACTAGCAGGAGTAGATACGCAGTATTTT.

This clone was seen more than once but under ten times. A much larger clone is a single base away; this may be a read error. The chain carries TRBV11-2 and TRBJ2-3; D uncertain. V lost 2 bases, J lost 2 bases, and 2 bases lay in between. Germline CDR1 is SGHAT and CDR2 is FQNNGV. The CDR3 consists of 12 residues. The CDR3 DNA reads as TGTGCCAGCAGCTTATTCACAGATACGCAGTATTTT. This sequence encodes CASSLFTDTQYF.

This clone has only a few counts. The chain carries TRBV19 and TRBJ2-7; D unclear. CDR1 and CDR2 from the germline V gene are LNHDA and SQIVND (reference sequence). V shed 6 bases and J shed 3 bases, with 18 bases lying between them. The CDR3 loop spans 15 amino acids. CDR3 in DNA: TGTGCCAGTAGGGGATCGCCGGCTTCAGACTACGAGCAGTACTTC. Amino acid sequence: CASRGSPASDYEQYF.

This clone was counted only a few times. This chain links TRBV10-3 with TRBJ2-7, with 9 bases matching TRBD1. The CDR3 loop spans 15 amino acids. V trimming: 3 bases; J trimming: 2 bases; junction bases outside the gene matches: 5. Germline assignment: CDR1 ENHRY and CDR2 SYGVKD. The CDR3 DNA is TGTGCCATCAGTGATGGACAGGGGCCAACCTACGAGCAGTACTTC. It yields the protein CAISDGQGPTYEQYF.

J is TRBJ2-1 and V is TRBV7-2, with 9 bases aligning to TRBD2. The CDR3 has 17 amino acids. V lost 1 base to trimming and J lost 6 bases; unmatched junction nucleotides: 10. Germline assignment: CDR1 SGHTA and CDR2 FQGNSA. CDR3 DNA sequence: TGTGCCAGCAGCTTAGAGTACAGTCTAGCGGGGATCAATGAGCAGTTCTTC. Translation gives CASSLEYSLAGINEQFF.

This clone was counted a few times. J is TRBJ2-5 and V is TRBV10-3; 8 bases agree with TRBD1. The CDR3 runs 13 residues. The V gene's germline CDR1 is ENHRY and CDR2 SYGVKD. V shed 6 bases and J 5 bases; nucleotides not matched to a gene: 5. The CDR3 here is CAISPQGAETQYF. CDR3 bases: TGTGCCATCAGCCCCCAGGGGGCTGAGACCCAGTACTTC.

The chain is built from TRBV7-2 and TRBJ2-7; D is unclear. This CDR3 is 18 amino acids long. Per the germline V gene, CDR1 is SGHTA and CDR2 is FQGNSA. V shed 2 bases and J shed 5 bases, with 25 bases lying between them. CDR3 protein: CASSLWNWGVLVRHEQYF. In DNA, the CDR3 is TGTGCCAGCAGCTTATGGAATTGGGGTGTGCTAGTACGCCACGAGCAGTACTTC.